This T cell receptor (beta chain) was recovered during a study of blood T cell repertoires in COVID-19. About the research overall: Donors in the United States, Italy and Spain gave samples during acute or convalescent COVID-19. From T cells, B-cell-depleted T cells, or PBMCs came the material, which was cDNA or gDNA.

V lost 3 bases and J lost 6, with 10 bases in between. Germline lookup yields CDR1 SGDLS and CDR2 YYNGEE. The CDR3 has 14 residues. Under the authors' procedure: Nucleated cell counts were estimated from reference gene primer amplification. The method was immunoSEQ multiplex PCR; TCRdb's version includes in-frame clones alone and lacks a portion of them. For V, J and clone size, that table is used; D and trimming come from the DNA. The repertoire has 80,000 to 100,000 clones, around 90% of them found once; the top ten carry about 3%. The table lists this clone with a few counts. The gene calls are TRBV9 and TRBJ1-6; weak D call: TRBD1 (6 bases). This TCR was recovered from a woman aged 50 to 65 with active or convalescent COVID-19. The specimen sequenced was peripheral blood. The CDR3: CASSARGFNSPLHF. In nucleotides, the CDR3 is TGTGCCAGCAGCGCGAGGGGGTTTAATTCACCCCTCCACTTT.